These T cell receptor beta chains were read from a single sample in a study of blood T cells in healthy people across ages. From the 5' RACE reads, TCRdb called clonotypes with MiXCR, one entry per CDR3 protein. The sample includes 850,000 to 1,000,000 distinct CDR3 sequences, roughly 50% seen only once; the top ten take 13%. The sample consisted of blood. The receptors were gathered from a man aged 25-40 years in good health. The CDR3 runs from the conserved cysteine through the conserved F or W. A D gene is named only where the DNA matches it firmly. Clone size is given for some rows only: seen once, a few or many times, or a class if the clone is expanded.

clone_size | j_call | cdr3_length | v_call | d_call | cdr3_aa | cdr3_nt
NA | TRBJ1-1 | 17 | TRBV10-3 | NA | CAISEPNPRRRGTEAFF | TGTGCCATCAGTGAGCCGAATCCTCGAAGGAGGGGGACTGAAGCTTTCTTT
few | TRBJ1-5 | 16 | TRBV30 | NA | CAWNLIPRASNQPQHF | TGTGCCTGGAACCTAATCCCCAGGGCTAGCAATCAGCCCCAGCATTTT
NA | TRBJ1-1 | 14 | TRBV9 | NA | CASSGPGDGTEAFF | TGTGCCAGCAGCGGACCAGGTGATGGGACTGAAGCTTTCTTT
few | TRBJ2-5 | 13 | TRBV5-1 | NA | CASSFGRAETQYF | TGCGCCAGCAGCTTTGGCAGGGCAGAGACCCAGTACTTC
few | TRBJ1-2 | 15 | TRBV4-1 | NA | CASSQDSSANYGYTF | TGCGCCAGCAGCCAAGATTCGTCGGCGAACTATGGCTACACCTTC
NA | TRBJ1-1 | 15 | TRBV7-2 | NA | CASSLGSSMNTEAFF | TGTGCCAGCAGCTTAGGAAGCTCAATGAACACTGAAGCTTTCTTT
NA | TRBJ1-1 | 13 | TRBV7-7 | NA | CATSPQENTEAFF | TGTGCTACCTCACCTCAGGAGAACACTGAAGCTTTCTTT
NA | TRBJ2-7 | 14 | TRBV28 | TRBD2 | CVSSPRTSSYEQYF | TGTGTCAGCAGTCCTCGGACTAGCTCCTACGAGCAGTACTTC
NA | TRBJ1-2 | 16 | TRBV7-2 | NA | CASSLQTGVANYGYTF | TGTGCCAGCAGCTTACAAACCGGCGTAGCTAACTATGGCTACACCTTC
NA | TRBJ2-1 | 17 | TRBV6-5 | NA | CASSYARGASSYNEQFF | TGTGCCAGCAGTTACGCCAGGGGCGCTAGCTCCTACAATGAGCAGTTCTTC
few | TRBJ2-3 | 14 | TRBV4-2 | TRBD2 | CASSQSGGKDTQYF | TGTGCCAGCAGCCAAAGCGGGGGGAAAGATACGCAGTATTTT
NA | TRBJ2-7 | 13 | TRBV29-1 | TRBD1 | CSVVDRGHYEQYF | TGCAGCGTCGTTGACAGGGGGCACTACGAGCAGTACTTC
NA | TRBJ1-2 | 15 | TRBV6-5 | TRBD1 | CASLRQGPSRGGYTF | TGTGCCAGCCTCCGACAGGGGCCATCAAGGGGTGGCTACACCTTC
NA | TRBJ1-4 | 15 | TRBV11-2 | NA | CASSLDRGYNEKLFF | TGTGCCAGCAGCTTAGACAGGGGATATAATGAAAAACTGTTTTTT
many | TRBJ2-7 | 14 | TRBV12-3/TRBV12-4 | NA | CASSLRQVLYEQYF | TGTGCCAGCAGTTTACGACAGGTTCTCTACGAGCAGTACTTC
NA | TRBJ2-3 | 16 | TRBV11-2 | TRBD1 | CASSLRQGASTDTQYF | TGTGCCAGCAGCCTTCGACAGGGGGCGAGCACAGATACGCAGTATTTT
NA | TRBJ1-5 | 17 | TRBV7-8 | NA | CASSLISGAGSNQPQHF | TGTGCCAGCAGCTTAATTTCAGGGGCCGGGAGCAATCAGCCCCAGCATTTT
NA | TRBJ1-4 | 17 | TRBV30 | NA | CAWNPSRTLTTNEKLFF | TGTGCCTGGAATCCTAGCAGGACACTTACAACTAATGAAAAACTGTTTTTT
few | TRBJ2-5 | 16 | TRBV12-3/TRBV12-4 | TRBD2 | CASSSSLAGVQETQYF | TGTGCCAGCAGCTCCAGTCTAGCGGGGGTACAAGAGACCCAGTACTTC
NA | TRBJ2-4 | 10 | TRBV29-1 | NA | CSVESDFQYF | TGCAGCGTTGAATCGGACTTCCAGTACTTC
NA | TRBJ2-1 | 19 | TRBV15 | TRBD2 | CATSREARRGSGRANEQFF | TGTGCCACCAGCAGAGAGGCCCGCCGAGGTAGCGGGAGGGCAAATGAGCAGTTCTTC
few | TRBJ2-7 | 14 | TRBV29-1 | TRBD2 | CSVRQRGPSYEQYF | TGCAGCGTCCGACAGCGGGGGCCCTCCTACGAGCAGTACTTC
NA | TRBJ1-5 | 15 | TRBV6-8 | NA | CASSYPGNGNQPQHF | TGTGCCAGCAGTTACCCGGGGAATGGCAATCAGCCCCAGCATTTT
NA | TRBJ2-1 | 15 | TRBV7-9 | NA | CASSFRLGVWNEQFF | TGTGCCAGCAGCTTCAGGTTAGGGGTGTGGAATGAGCAGTTCTTC
NA | TRBJ1-4 | 14 | TRBV5-6 | NA | CASSFGQLGEKLFF | TGTGCCAGCAGCTTTGGACAGCTAGGAGAAAAACTGTTTTTT
NA | TRBJ1-4 | 14 | TRBV7-9 | NA | CASRTPATNEKLFF | TGTGCCAGCAGGACACCCGCAACTAATGAAAAACTGTTTTTT
NA | TRBJ1-2 | 13 | TRBV4-2 | NA | CASSPRGSYGYTF | TGTGCCAGCAGCCCCCGTGGCTCCTATGGCTACACCTTC
few | TRBJ1-1 | 17 | TRBV9 | NA | CASSAGRGESQNTEAFF | TGTGCCAGCAGCGCGGGGAGGGGAGAATCCCAGAACACTGAAGCTTTCTTT
NA | TRBJ1-2 | 14 | TRBV6-6 | NA | CASRGGGGTYGYTF | TGTGCCAGCAGGGGGGGCGGGGGGACCTATGGCTACACCTTC
few | TRBJ2-2 | 15 | TRBV5-1 | NA | CASSLETGGAGELFF | TGCGCCAGCAGCTTGGAGACAGGCGGCGCCGGGGAGCTGTTTTTT
few | TRBJ1-2 | 14 | TRBV28 | NA | CASSLLGGVSGYTF | TGTGCCAGCAGTTTATTGGGGGGTGTCAGTGGCTACACCTTC
few | TRBJ2-3 | 15 | TRBV4-2 | NA | CASSQDKVSADTQYF | TGTGCCAGCAGCCAAGATAAAGTTTCCGCAGATACGCAGTATTTT
NA | TRBJ2-1 | 15 | TRBV6-2/TRBV6-3 | TRBD2 | CASSNSGGSYNEQFF | TGTGCCAGCAGTAATAGCGGGGGTTCCTACAATGAGCAGTTCTTC
NA | TRBJ2-7 | 15 | TRBV28 | NA | CASSAWGMGSHEQYF | TGTGCCAGCAGTGCGTGGGGCATGGGTTCCCACGAGCAGTACTTC
few | TRBJ2-1 | 14 | TRBV6-1 | TRBD2 | CASVRAGSYNEQFF | TGTGCCAGCGTTAGAGCGGGGTCCTACAATGAGCAGTTCTTC
NA | TRBJ2-1 | 16 | TRBV3-1 | TRBD2 | CASSQLSGGSYNEQFF | TGTGCCAGCAGCCAGCTTAGCGGGGGCTCCTACAATGAGCAGTTCTTC
few | TRBJ2-5 | 13 | TRBV7-9 | TRBD2 | CASAGDRQETQYF | TGTGCCAGCGCGGGAGACAGACAAGAGACCCAGTACTTC
NA | TRBJ2-7 | 13 | TRBV6-1 | NA | CASRSSGLYEQYF | TGTGCCAGCCGGAGTTCGGGGCTTTACGAGCAGTACTTC
many | TRBJ1-2 | 15 | TRBV20-1 | TRBD1 | CSARDGGQGSGGYTF | TGCAGTGCTAGAGATGGGGGACAGGGTAGTGGTGGCTACACCTTC
NA | TRBJ1-2 | 14 | TRBV18 | NA | CASSPDGVVGGYTF | TGTGCCAGCTCACCAGACGGGGTAGTTGGTGGCTACACCTTC
NA | TRBJ2-5 | 12 | TRBV10-3 | NA | CAISGNGETQYF | TGTGCCATCAGCGGCAACGGGGAGACCCAGTACTTC
many | TRBJ2-1 | 16 | TRBV2 | TRBD2 | CASSALAGGLQGEQFF | TGTGCCAGCAGTGCGCTAGCGGGGGGATTACAGGGTGAGCAGTTCTTC
few | TRBJ1-1 | 12 | TRBV4-1 | NA | CASSQNPSEAFF | TGCGCCAGCAGCCAAAATCCTTCTGAAGCTTTCTTT
NA | TRBJ1-2 | 17 | TRBV4-1 | NA | CASSPERTGTPSHGYTF | TGCGCCAGCAGCCCAGAACGTACGGGGACGCCCAGCCATGGCTACACCTTC
NA | TRBJ2-7 | 18 | TRBV10-3 | TRBD2 | CAISARLGTSGSSYEQNF | TGTGCCATCAGCGCTCGCCTTGGGACTAGCGGGAGCTCCTACGAGCAGAACTTC